The 13 T cell receptor beta chains below come from one sample, sequenced in a study of cytomegalovirus exposure and HLA in healthy donors. The study ran its PCR with 60 Vbeta and 13 Jbeta primers. The assay was immunoSEQ multiplex PCR, and TCRdb's table has in-frame clones only and misses some. The repertoire includes 150,000 to 200,000 clones, over 80% of them detected once, and roughly 1.2% sits in the top ten. Sequencing used PBMCs. These receptors originate from a boy aged 2 to 9 in good health and CMV-seronegative.

The genes are TRBV6-5 and TRBJ2-3; a weak D match, TRBD2 (5 bases). The CDR3 is 15 residues long. V dropped 6 bases and J dropped 0 bases, with 13 bases sitting between them. Germline values: CDR1 MNHEY, CDR2 SVGAGI. The CDR3 DNA is TGTGCCAGCAGCCGCACGGACTCCAGCACAGATACGCAGTATTTT. Translation: CASSRTDSSTDTQYF.

V gene TRBV7-9 combines with J gene TRBJ2-5; D uncertain. This CDR3 region has 14 residues. The germline V gene encodes CDR1 SEHNR and CDR2 FQNEAQ (reference sequence). Trimming shortened V by 3 bases and J by 4 bases, and 12 bases separated the two germline ends. CDR3: CASSLGSQAETQYF. The CDR3 coding sequence is TGTGCCAGCAGCTTGGGCAGCCAAGCAGAGACCCAGTACTTC.

The CDR3 sequence: CASTSQGFPPYGYTF. In DNA, the CDR3 is TGTGCCAGCACCTCACAGGGTTTCCCCCCCTATGGCTACACCTTC. The chain couples TRBV6-6 to TRBJ1-2; D perhaps matches TRBD1 (6 bases). V was trimmed by 7 bases and J by 4 bases, leaving 19 bases between them. Germline V CDR1 and CDR2: MNHNY, SVGAGI (reference sequence). The CDR3 consists of 15 residues.

This clone appeared once. The chain joins TRBV4-1 to TRBJ1-2; TRBD1 matches at 7 bases. This CDR3 contains 15 residues. Germline assignment: CDR1 MGHRA and CDR2 YSYEKL. With V trimmed by 3 bases and J by 5 bases, 9 bases remained unmatched. The CDR3 here is CASSHRQGPLYGYTF. DNA for the CDR3: TGCGCCAGCAGCCATCGACAGGGCCCGCTGTATGGCTACACCTTC.

This clone was picked up one time. This chain uses TRBV30 with TRBJ1-1, with D perhaps matching TRBD1 (5 bases). The CDR3 is 14 residues long. Trimming pared 8 bases from V and 2 bases from J, leaving 18 bases between. CDR1 GTSNPN and CDR2 SVGIG come from the germline V gene (reference sequence). In DNA form, the CDR3 reads TGTGCCCGTGAAGGGGCTGTGACTAACACTGAAGCTTTCTTT. Translating gives CAREGAVTNTEAFF. Full variable domain (remainder filled in from reference TRBV30 and TRBJ1-1): SQTIHQWPATLVQPVGSPLSLECTVEGTSNPNLYWYRQAAGRGLQLLFYSVGIGQISSEVPQNLSASRPQDRQFILSSKKLLLSDSGFYLCAREGAVTNTEAFFGQGTRLTVV.

The J gene is TRBJ1-1, the V gene TRBV7-9; the match to TRBD1 covers 7 bases. The CDR3 has 12 amino acids. V lost 4 bases and J lost 11; bases outside the gene matches: 7. Germline V CDR1 and CDR2: SEHNR, FQNEAQ (reference sequence). The CDR3: CASSSQGGKAFF. For the CDR3, the DNA is TGTGCCAGCAGCTCGCAGGGGGGTAAGGCTTTCTTT. Complete variable domain (other parts from reference TRBV7-9 and TRBJ1-1): DTGVSQNPRHKITKRGQNVTFRCDPISEHNRLYWYRQTLGQGPEFLTYFQNEAQLEKSRLLSDRFSAERPKGSFSTLEIQRTEQGDSAMYLCASSSQGGKAFFGQGTRLTVV.

This sequence joins TRBV30 and TRBJ1-5, with 9 bases that match TRBD1. Germline V gene sequence: CDR1 GTSNPN, CDR2 SVGIG (reference sequence). The CDR3 has 15 amino acids. The junction had 11 bases not matched to a gene; V was cut back by 4 bases and J by 7 bases. The CDR3: CAWKNPGTGLQPQHF. The DNA of the CDR3 is TGTGCCTGGAAGAACCCCGGGACAGGGTTACAGCCCCAGCATTTT.

The gene calls are TRBV7-2 and TRBJ1-2, with 7 bases identical to TRBD1. Germline CDR1 and CDR2: SGHTA and FQGNSA. The CDR3 is 15 residues long. The V and J ends lost 2 bases and 3 bases, in that order; junction bases with no gene match: 6. The CDR3, as DNA: TGTGCCAGCAGCTTAAAGACAGGGAAGGACTATGGCTACACCTTC. Translation: CASSLKTGKDYGYTF.

In its sample, this clone was seen a few times. The rearrangement joins TRBV6-5 to TRBJ1-1, with 7 positions matching TRBD1. The length of the CDR3 is 15 residues. The germline CDR1 and CDR2 sequences are MNHEY and SVGAGI. V lost 6 bases to trimming and J lost 7 bases; unmatched junction nucleotides: 14. CDR3 protein: CASRPANWDSYEAFF. The CDR3 bases are TGTGCCAGCAGGCCCGCGAATTGGGACAGCTATGAAGCTTTCTTT.

The J gene is TRBJ2-5, the V gene TRBV25-1; D might be TRBD2 (7 bases). This CDR3 contains 16 residues. V lost 1 base, J lost 1 base, and 13 bases lay in between. Germline lookup yields CDR1 MGHDK and CDR2 SYGVNS. CDR3 nucleotide sequence: TGTGCCAGCAGTGAATTTCGCGGGGGCAGCCAAGAGACCCAGTACTTC. It encodes CASSEFRGGSQETQYF. Complete variable domain (other parts from reference TRBV25-1 and TRBJ2-5): EADIYQTPRYLVIGTGKKITLECSQTMGHDKMYWYQQDPGMELHLIHYSYGVNSTEKGDLSSESTVSRIRTEHFPLTLESARPSHTSQYLCASSEFRGGSQETQYFGPGTRLLVL.

V usage is TRBV7-2 and J usage is TRBJ2-3; 9 nucleotides match TRBD2. This CDR3 has 15 amino acids. CDR1 SGHTA and CDR2 FQGNSA come from the germline V gene. J gave up 2 bases and V 6 bases, and 6 bases lay outside the gene matches. CDR3 sequence reads: CASSPRLAVTDTQYF. In DNA, the CDR3 is TGTGCCAGCAGTCCCCGACTAGCGGTCACAGATACGCAGTATTTT.

This clone has a handful of counts. The chain couples TRBV9 to TRBJ2-2; 12 nucleotides align to TRBD2. V gave up 4 bases and J gave up 6 bases; unmatched junction bases: 7. Germline V gives CDR1 SGDLS, CDR2 YYNGEE. The CDR3 loop spans 16 amino acids. The DNA for the CDR3 is TGTGCCAGCAGCCCGCGACTAGCGGGGGCGGCCGGGGAGCTGTTTTTT. It encodes CASSPRLAGAAGELFF.

The chain carries TRBV7-2 and TRBJ2-3; tentatively, D is TRBD2 (5 bases). V lost 2 bases to trimming and J lost 0 bases, with 12 bases between them. There are 16 residues in the CDR3. Looked up from germline, CDR1 is SGHTA and CDR2 is FQGNSA. For the CDR3, the DNA is TGTGCCAGCAGCTTAAGCGGCCCCACTAGCACAGATACGCAGTATTTT. It codes for CASSLSGPTSTDTQYF.